The TCR beta chain described here comes from a study of T cell changes during pregnancy in multiple sclerosis (dated 2019 in TCRdb). For the wider study: The study examined how the T cell repertoire changed over the course of pregnancy in women with multiple sclerosis.

The library was made by the immunoSEQ multiplex PCR assay. TCRdb obtained this table from immuneACCESS and retained in-frame rearrangements with V and J assigned. These tables miss some clones; where compared with another copy, unresolved V genes account for less than half of the shortfall, and the remainder is unexplained. The sample table lists 40,000 or so clones, under 95% of them with a count of one. Together, the top ten hold almost 5.5% of the sample. Worth noting for this clone: Its antigen specificity is not known. No base-level quality is on record; no much larger clone is a single base apart.

CDR1 and CDR2, looked up from the germline V gene, are SQVTM and ANQGSEA. V sheds 4 bases and J sheds 8 bases, leaving 14 bases between their ends. The CDR3 spans 12 residues, from the cysteine through the phenylalanine. Of the read, only the CDR3 DNA is kept; its 36 bases are in frame from base 1. Specimen: peripheral blood, collected in the third trimester of pregnancy. The chain uses TRBV29-1 and TRBJ1-2, and perhaps TRBD1 as D gene, on 5 matching bases. This TCR was sampled from a female donor in good health, enrolled as a control in a pregnancy study. The CDR3 reads as follows: CSVVRAELGYTF. The base sequence is TGCAGCGTTGTCAGGGCGGAGTTAGGCTACACCTTC.